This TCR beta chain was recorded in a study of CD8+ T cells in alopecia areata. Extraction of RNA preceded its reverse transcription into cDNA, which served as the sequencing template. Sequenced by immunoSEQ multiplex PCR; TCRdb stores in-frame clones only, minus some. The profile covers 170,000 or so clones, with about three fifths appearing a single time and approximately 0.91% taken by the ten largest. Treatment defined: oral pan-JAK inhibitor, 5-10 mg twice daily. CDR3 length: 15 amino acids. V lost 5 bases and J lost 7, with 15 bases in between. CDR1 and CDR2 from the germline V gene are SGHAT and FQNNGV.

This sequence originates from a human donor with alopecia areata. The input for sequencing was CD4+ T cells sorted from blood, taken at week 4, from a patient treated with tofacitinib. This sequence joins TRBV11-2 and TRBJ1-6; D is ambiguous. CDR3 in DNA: TGTGCCAGCAGCCGGTTGTGGAGGGCCAATTCACCCCTCCACTTT. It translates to CASSRLWRANSPLHF.